A single TCR beta chain is shown here with its context. The clone's antigen remains unknown. Base-call qualities are not available, and no considerably larger clone is one nucleotide away. The data are from a study of T cell responses to AZD1222 COVID-19 vaccine (dated by TCRdb to the early 2020s). Study-level background: TCR sequencing was performed for approximately 240 trial participants, of whom some 200 were given two doses of AZD1222 and some 25 were given two doses of MenACWY control vaccine. Enrollment into the trials was organized by age into subgroups of 18-55, 56-69 and 70-plus years, and those subgroups contained about 160, 30 and 59 TCR-sequenced participants, respectively.

The full study reports these points: A significant rise in spike-specific TCR breadth and depth was observed after two AZD1222 doses relative to day 0 and relative to MenACWY recipients. Conclusions about previously exposed vaccinees are limited, since just six AZD1222 recipients were seropositive for SARS-CoV-2 at baseline. The 56-69-year group was small, and its depth increase did not reach significance, likely because of low power. Reportedly, almost half of the unique spike-specific TCRs recognized epitopes lying outside the regions that are mutated in the B.1.351 and B.1.1.7 variants. No day 14 peak-response samples were available, so repertoires were characterized only after the peak T cell response. The whole spike protein was spanned by vaccine-associated CD4 TCRs, and dominant responses were seen in regions 160-218 and 743-854. Most participants were white British and females outnumbered males, and the authors suggested that clonal diversity may have been underestimated.

The sample's time point label, in plain terms: baseline before first vaccination. The sample's treatment or condition label, in plain terms: meningococcal conjugate vaccine given as trial control. Samples from vaccinated people were obtained from the UK trials COV001 and COV002, which included a single-blind randomized controlled phase 2/3 trial of AZD1222 (ChAdOx1 nCoV-19) in healthy adults. For TCRbeta chain sequencing, PBMC samples were collected from trial participants at day 0 and at day 28 after the second dose. Clipping removes 1 base from V and 6 bases from J, with 4 as the unmatched junction base count. The cysteine opens and the phenylalanine closes a CDR3 of 15 amino acids. Only the CDR3 region is kept as DNA, spanning 45 bases read in frame from base 1. As encoded in the germline V gene, CDR1 is MNHNS while CDR2 is SASEGT. The CDR3 regions of human TCRbeta chains were analyzed by immunosequencing. Per the original workflow: TCRs in the repertoires were compared against a reference library of SARS-CoV-2-specific TCRs that had been generated with the MIRA antigen-specificity platform. Breadth was defined as the fraction of unique TCRs that were SARS-CoV-2-associated. Depth was defined as the fraction of total T cells that were SARS-CoV-2-associated. Using the MIRA data, each spike-specific TCR was assigned both to the spike region to which the TCR was reactive and to a CD4 or CD8 class. Log10-transformed breadth and depth values were compared by one-way ANOVA with Sidak's multiple comparisons tests. TCRdb holds this immuneACCESS table with in-frame rearrangements only. Some clones are missing; in checked studies, unresolved V genes explain under half, and the rest has no known cause. That table supplies the V and J calls and clone size; D and trimming were determined from the DNA. The sample table records about 100,000 clones; around 87% of these occur just once. 4% to 4.5% of the sample comes from the top ten.

This clonotype originated in an adult in good health. This chain is built from TRBV6-1 and TRBJ2-2; a stretch of 8 junction bases matches TRBD1. The source was peripheral blood, collected on day 0 of MenACWY control vaccination. For the CDR3, the sequence is CASSEGTGFPGELFF. The sequenced DNA is TGTGCCAGCAGTGAAGGGACAGGGTTTCCCGGGGAGCTGTTTTTT.